The entry that follows covers one T cell receptor beta chain sequence. Its antigen is currently unknown. This CDR3 is built from 15 residues. V dropped 3 bases and J dropped 5 bases, with 11 bases sitting between them. Germline CDR1 reads MNHNS; CDR2 reads SASEGT. The entry originates in a study of memory CD4+ T cells and cytomegalovirus serostatus. Findings and limits, study-wide: About 40% of the 164 known CMV-associated TCRbeta sequences appeared in CD4+ memory.

Single viable CD3+CD4+CD8-CD45RO+ cells were sorted as the memory CD4+ T cells. Sequenced by immunoSEQ multiplex PCR; TCRdb stores in-frame clones only, minus some. The data show 35,000 to 45,000 clones, roughly 77% seen once. The chain couples TRBV6-1 to TRBJ1-6; D remains unclear. This TCR was recovered from an adult in good health and CMV-seronegative. What was sequenced was memory CD4+ T cells from blood. CDR3 residues: CASSEFPAHNSPLHF. In DNA form, the CDR3 reads TGTGCCAGCAGTGAGTTCCCAGCCCATAATTCACCCCTCCACTTT.